Listed here are 10 T cell receptor beta chains from one sample, sequenced in a study of cytomegalovirus exposure and HLA in healthy donors. A multiplex PCR was run with 60 Vbeta primers and 13 Jbeta primers. Clones were read by immunoSEQ multiplex PCR, and TCRdb kept only the in-frame ones, dropping some. The sample carries 110,000 to 150,000 clones, roughly 80% recorded once. Sequenced input: PBMCs. Source of these receptors: a boy aged 2 to 10 in good health and CMV-seronegative.

The chain has TRBV19 and TRBJ2-2; D perhaps matches TRBD2 (6 bases). The germline V gene has CDR1 LNHDA and CDR2 SQIVND (reference sequence). V was clipped by 3 bases and J by 7 bases, with 18 bases between them. CDR3 length equals 16 residues. In nucleotides, the CDR3 is TGTGCCAGTAGTATTTGGGACTGGTCAGGCATCGGGGAGCTGTTTTTT. Translation gives CASSIWDWSGIGELFF.

The chain uses TRBV11-2 and TRBJ1-1; D is possibly TRBD1 (6 bases). The CDR3 runs 16 residues. The V end was cut by 6 bases, the J end by 0 bases, with 17 bases between. Germline-derived CDR1 and CDR2 are SGHAT and FQNNGV. CDR3 in amino acids: CASSLTGQPMNTEAFF. CDR3 nucleotide sequence: TGTGCCAGCAGTTTGACCGGACAGCCAATGAACACTGAAGCTTTCTTT.

CDR3 region: CASSYASGTFNEQFF. CDR3 sequence (DNA): TGTGCCAGCAGTTACGCCTCCGGGACATTCAATGAGCAGTTCTTC. The chain links TRBV6-6 to TRBJ2-1; maybe TRBD1 (6 bases). The length of the CDR3 is 15 residues. Germline V gene data show CDR1 as MNHNY and CDR2 as SVGAGI (reference sequence). V was pared by 2 bases and J by 6 bases, with 14 bases between.

About this clone itself: Other DNA sequences in the sample encode the same CDR3. The chain carries TRBV19 and TRBJ1-6, with D perhaps TRBD1 (5 bases). CDR1 is LNHDA and CDR2 is SQIVND in the germline V gene (reference sequence). V was pared by 5 bases and J by 10 bases, with 21 bases between. This CDR3 is 16 amino acids long. The CDR3 nucleotides read TGTGCCAGTAGTGCCTCTATGGACAATTGGTGGTCACCCCTCCACTTT. It yields the protein CASSASMDNWWSPLHF.

V usage is TRBV7-9 and J usage is TRBJ1-2; 8 bases are a match to TRBD1. The CDR3 sequence is 14 residues long. V was clipped by 1 base and J by 4 bases; unmatched bases: 2. Germline-derived CDR1 and CDR2 are SEHNR and FQNEAQ (reference sequence). The CDR3 DNA follows: TGTGCCAGCAGCTTAGTCCAGGGGGCCTATGGCTACACCTTC. Amino acid sequence: CASSLVQGAYGYTF.

The genes are TRBV27 and TRBJ2-7; D ambiguous. The length of the CDR3 is 14 residues. Per the germline V gene, CDR1 is MNHEY and CDR2 is SMNVEV (reference sequence). Trimming took 5 bases from V and 6 from J, leaving 17 bases between them. This CDR3 is CASSPRPQLSEQYF. The CDR3 bases are TGTGCCAGCAGTCCTCGCCCCCAACTGAGCGAGCAGTACTTC.

The chain is built from TRBV5-1 and TRBJ2-7, with 8 bases matching TRBD1. The CDR3 extends over 15 amino acids. Unmatched junction bases numbered 9, after V lost 3 bases and J lost 4 bases. Germline CDR1 SGHRS, CDR2 YFSETQ. The CDR3 sequence: CASSSGQGKGYEQYF. CDR3 DNA sequence: TGCGCCAGCAGCTCCGGACAGGGAAAAGGTTACGAGCAGTACTTC.

The CDR3 bases are TGTGCCAGTAACTGGCGGGAGGGCTCTTCAGATACGCAGTATTTT. Translated, it gives CASNWREGSSDTQYF. This chain connects TRBV19 to TRBJ2-3; TRBD2 matches 9 bases. The junction had 9 bases not matched to a gene; V was cut back by 7 bases and J by 4 bases. CDR3 size: 15 residues. Germline values: CDR1 LNHDA, CDR2 SQIVND (reference sequence).

This clone was observed once. The CDR3, as DNA: TGTGCCAGTACTCATCTACAGGGGTTCAATTCACCCCTCCACTTT. Translating gives CASTHLQGFNSPLHF. The chain carries TRBV19 and TRBJ1-6; 7 positions match TRBD1. The CDR3 loop spans 15 amino acids. Germline V lookup: CDR1 LNHDA, CDR2 SQIVND (reference sequence). J was trimmed by 7 bases and V by 7 bases; bases with no gene match: 10.

The V call is TRBV2, the J call TRBJ2-5, with TRBD2 matching over 10 bases. Germline V gene lookup returns CDR1 SNHLY and CDR2 FYNNEI. The CDR3 loop spans 15 amino acids. Losses at the gene ends were 5 bases for V and 0 bases for J; bases not matched to a gene: 3. CDR3 in DNA: TGTGCCAGCAGTCATAGCGGGGGGTACCAAGAGACCCAGTACTTC. Protein product: CASSHSGGYQETQYF. Using reference TRBV2 and TRBJ2-5 for the parts outside the CDR3, the full variable domain is EPEVTQTPSHQVTQMGQEVILRCVPISNHLYFYWYRQILGQKVEFLVSFYNNEISEKSEIFDDQFSVERPDGSNFTLKIRSTKLEDSAMYFCASSHSGGYQETQYFGPGTRLLVL.